These 25 T cell receptor beta chains were sequenced from one sample in a study of cytomegalovirus exposure and HLA in healthy donors. Clones were sequenced by immunoSEQ multiplex PCR, and TCRdb holds only the in-frame ones, with some missing. This table has more than 95,000 clones, about nine tenths appearing once. The material sequenced was PBMCs. The receptor source for this set is a man aged 18 to 30 in good health and CMV-seropositive.

V and J are TRBV28 and TRBJ1-1; possible D gene TRBD1, 5 bases. V lost 6 bases and J lost 1, with 9 bases in between. CDR3 size: 13 residues. CDR1 is MDHEN, CDR2 SYDVKM, per germline. In DNA form, the CDR3 reads TGTGCCAGCAGAAGGGGCCCGAACACTGAAGCTTTCTTT. This gives the protein CASRRGPNTEAFF. Variable domain in full (rest from reference TRBV28 and TRBJ1-1): DVKVTQSSRYLVKRTGEKVFLECVQDMDHENMFWYRQDPGLGLRLIYFSYDVKMKEKGDIPEGYSVSREKKERFSLILESASTNQTSMYLCASRRGPNTEAFFGQGTRLTVV.

The chain has TRBV7-9 and TRBJ2-7, with TRBD2 as a possible D gene (6 bases). The CDR3 has 13 amino acids. Trimming took off 5 bases at V and 4 bases at J, with 12 bases between the two ends. CDR1 SEHNR and CDR2 FQNEAQ come from the germline V gene (reference sequence). Written as DNA, the CDR3 is TGTGCCAGCAGCCTCCCGGGAGAATACGAGCAGTACTTC. This gives the protein CASSLPGEYEQYF.

The V gene is TRBV4-2, the J gene TRBJ2-7; TRBD1 might be the D (7 bases). This CDR3 region has 16 residues. The V end lost 3 bases, the J end lost 0 bases, and 15 bases lay between the germline ends. Germline CDR1 and CDR2: LGHNA and YNFKEQ. CDR3 sequence (DNA): TGTGCCAGCAGCCAGGGGGCAGGGGGAGGCTCCTACGAGCAGTACTTC. It translates to CASSQGAGGGSYEQYF.

This sequence joins TRBV5-1 and TRBJ2-3; 7 nucleotides align to TRBD1. Germline CDR1 and CDR2: SGHRS and YFSETQ. V lost 2 bases and J lost 2; bases outside the gene matches: 5. This CDR3 is built from 15 residues. The CDR3 DNA follows: TGCGCCAGCAGCTTCGACGGACAGGACACAGATACGCAGTATTTT. It is translated as CASSFDGQDTDTQYF.

In nucleotides, the CDR3 is TGTGCCAGCCACGTGCGCGGCCAGGAGGGCGATGAGCAGTTCTTC. Its protein is CASHVRGQEGDEQFF. This chain joins TRBV18 and TRBJ2-1; D perhaps matches TRBD2 (6 bases). The CDR3 covers 15 residues. CDR1 and CDR2 from the germline V gene are KGHSH and LQKENI. With 8 bases removed from V and 8 bases from J, the gap between germline ends came to 22 bases.

The chain carries TRBV6-1 and TRBJ1-2; 10 nucleotides line up with TRBD1. The germline gives CDR1 MNHNS, CDR2 SASEGT. Trimming at V came to 6 bases and at J to 8 bases, leaving 6 bases not matched to a gene. CDR3 length equals 13 residues. Written as DNA, the CDR3 is TGTGCCAGCAGCGCGGGACAGGGGCTCGGCTACACCTTC. Its translation is CASSAGQGLGYTF.

The V and J genes are TRBV18 and TRBJ2-3, with D perhaps matching TRBD1 (5 bases). Between the trimmed V and J ends, which lost 6 bases and 0 bases, there was a span of 13 bases. There are 15 residues in the CDR3. The germline V gene has CDR1 KGHSH and CDR2 LQKENI. CDR3 sequence reads: CASSLDRTSTDTQYF. In DNA, the CDR3 is TGTGCCAGCTCCCTTGACAGAACTAGCACAGATACGCAGTATTTT.

The chain couples TRBV7-9 to TRBJ2-7; TRBD2 matches at 7 bases. The CDR3 is made up of 15 amino acids. Losses at the gene ends were 5 bases for V and 2 bases for J; bases not matched to a gene: 9. Germline CDR1 is SEHNR and CDR2 is FQNEAQ (reference sequence). The CDR3 nucleotides are TGTGCCAGCAGCCCCGCTCTAGCGGCGGCCTACGAGCAGTACTTC. It yields the protein CASSPALAAAYEQYF.

The V call is TRBV19, the J call TRBJ1-2, with unresolved D. The length of the CDR3 is 15 residues. Trimming took off 6 bases at V and 2 bases at J, with 16 bases between the two ends. Germline CDR1 is LNHDA and CDR2 is SQIVND (reference sequence). Here the CDR3 reads CASRGSHRSNYGYTF. In DNA, the CDR3 is TGTGCCAGTAGGGGCAGTCACCGTTCAAACTATGGCTACACCTTC.

J is TRBJ1-1 and V is TRBV29-1; 9 bases match TRBD1. Per the germline V gene, CDR1 is SQVTM and CDR2 is ANQGSEA. There are 14 residues in the CDR3. Trimming took 7 bases from V and 1 from J; bases not matched to a gene: 7. The CDR3 sequence is CSDVQGAPNTEAFF. CDR3 bases: TGCAGCGACGTACAGGGGGCGCCGAACACTGAAGCTTTCTTT.

The rearrangement links TRBV7-8 to TRBJ1-1, with a tentative D call TRBD1 (6 bases). CDR1 is SGHVS and CDR2 is FQNEAQ in the germline V gene. The CDR3 length is 15 residues. The V gene lost 1 base and the J gene lost 4 bases, with 13 bases spanning the gap. CDR3 loop: CASSLVGRGRTEAFF. The CDR3 coding sequence is TGTGCCAGCAGCTTAGTCGGCAGGGGACGCACTGAAGCTTTCTTT.

The rearrangement links TRBV27 to TRBJ1-4, with D possibly matching TRBD1 (6 bases). The CDR3 extends over 14 amino acids. Trimming cost V 3 bases and J 3 bases, with 8 bases left between them. Germline V gene data show CDR1 as MNHEY and CDR2 as SMNVEV (reference sequence). As DNA, the CDR3 is TGTGCCAGCAGTTTCAGGGGATCTAATGAAAAACTGTTTTTT. Amino acid sequence: CASSFRGSNEKLFF.

This rearrangement joins TRBV4-2 to TRBJ1-3; D gene uncertain. Trimming stripped 2 bases from V and 0 bases from J, with 8 bases between. This CDR3 spans 15 amino acids. In germline, CDR1 is LGHNA, CDR2 YNFKEQ. The CDR3 sequence is CASSQQVSSGNTIYF. CDR3 bases: TGTGCCAGCAGCCAACAGGTGTCCTCTGGAAACACCATATATTTT.

V and J are TRBV4-3 and TRBJ2-3; D is unresolved. Germline V gene data show CDR1 as LGHNA and CDR2 as YSLEER. The CDR3 spans 12 residues. V was clipped by 6 bases and J by 4 bases, with 8 bases between them. CDR3 nucleotide sequence: TGCGCCAGCAGTGAGCGTCCAGATACGCAGTATTTT. Encoded protein: CASSERPDTQYF.

The chain couples TRBV11-2 to TRBJ1-1; tentatively, D is TRBD1 (5 bases). The CDR3 is 13 amino acids. Germline CDR1 reads SGHAT; CDR2 reads FQNNGV. V lost 1 base, J lost 5 bases, and 8 bases lay in between. CDR3 nucleotides: TGTGCCAGCAGCTTAGTAGGGGTAACTGAAGCTTTCTTT. Amino acids: CASSLVGVTEAFF.

As for this clone: The same CDR3 is also encoded by other DNA sequences in this sample. This chain connects TRBV7-2 to TRBJ1-5, with D possibly matching TRBD1 (6 bases). CDR3 length: 14 residues. V was shortened by 1 base and J by 2 bases, with 6 bases between the two germline ends. CDR1 and CDR2 from the germline V gene are SGHTA and FQGNSA. CDR3 region: CASSLDRGNQPQHF. Here the CDR3 DNA reads TGTGCCAGCAGCTTAGACAGGGGCAATCAGCCCCAGCATTTT.

This chain joins TRBV6-1 and TRBJ1-1; possibly TRBD1 for D (5 bases). The germline V gene has CDR1 MNHNS and CDR2 SASEGT. The CDR3 totals 14 residues. Trimming removed 11 bases from V and 0 bases from J, with 16 bases in between. CDR3 loop: CAAARWGVNTEAFF. The CDR3 region has the DNA TGTGCCGCGGCCCGGTGGGGGGTGAACACTGAAGCTTTCTTT.

The chain employs TRBV28 and TRBJ1-4; D might be TRBD1 (5 bases). V was cut by 5 bases and J by 0 bases, with 10 bases left in between. There are 15 residues in the CDR3. Looked up from germline, CDR1 is MDHEN and CDR2 is SYDVKM. The CDR3 DNA follows: TGTGCCAGCAGTCCTAGGGGTGCAACTAATGAAAAACTGTTTTTT. Its protein product is CASSPRGATNEKLFF.

V and J are TRBV7-9 and TRBJ2-7; D is unclear. This CDR3 contains 13 residues. Germline V gene data show CDR1 as SEHNR and CDR2 as FQNEAQ (reference sequence). V was cut by 1 base and J by 3 bases, with 7 bases left in between. CDR3 loop: CASSLDIYYEQYF. In DNA form, the CDR3 reads TGTGCCAGCAGCTTAGATATCTACTACGAGCAGTACTTC.

The chain uses TRBV7-2 and TRBJ2-3, with D hard to call. Germline lookup yields CDR1 SGHTA and CDR2 FQGNSA. V lost 4 bases and J 2 bases, leaving 16 bases between the germline ends. The CDR3 extends over 16 amino acids. CDR3 sequence (DNA): TGTGCCAGCAGCTCTGCCCCAGTAGCACTCACAGATACGCAGTATTTT. Its translation is CASSSAPVALTDTQYF.

This clone has a single count. The J gene is TRBJ2-7, the V gene TRBV28; D call uncertain. The germline V gene encodes CDR1 MDHEN and CDR2 SYDVKM. The CDR3 totals 14 residues. V dropped 1 base and J dropped 2 bases, with 9 bases sitting between them. The CDR3 DNA sequence: TGTGCCAGCAGTTTATCGGTCACTCCCTACGAGCAGTACTTC. Amino acid sequence: CASSLSVTPYEQYF.

The J gene is TRBJ1-5, the V gene TRBV18; TRBD1 might be the D (5 bases). The CDR3 totals 15 residues. Germline CDR1 is KGHSH and CDR2 is LQKENI. V gave up 5 bases and J gave up 9 bases, with 20 bases separating them. CDR3 residues: CASSSYSGVEGPQHF. The CDR3 DNA reads as TGTGCCAGCTCATCCTATTCGGGGGTAGAGGGGCCCCAGCATTTT.

V usage is TRBV7-2 and J usage is TRBJ1-1; a weak D match, TRBD1 (6 bases). V lost 5 bases, J lost 0 bases, and 19 bases lay in between. From germline, CDR1 is SGHTA and CDR2 FQGNSA. The CDR3 has 17 residues. In DNA form, the CDR3 reads TGTGCCAGCAGCCCCGGGACACCCCGGCTCATGAACACTGAAGCTTTCTTT. Amino acids: CASSPGTPRLMNTEAFF. Based on the CDR3 plus reference TRBV7-2 and TRBJ1-1, the full variable domain is GAGVSQSPSNKVTEKGKDVELRCDPISGHTALYWYRQSLGQGLEFLIYFQGNSAPDKSGLPSDRFSAERTGGSVSTLTIQRTQQEDSAVYLCASSPGTPRLMNTEAFFGQGTRLTVV.

The rearrangement uses TRBV5-4 and TRBJ1-3; 7 nucleotides line up with TRBD1. This CDR3 contains 15 residues. V shed 4 bases, J shed 2 bases, and the junction held 6 bases outside the gene matches. Per the germline V gene, CDR1 is SGHNT and CDR2 is YYREEE (reference sequence). The CDR3 DNA sequence: TGTGCCAGCAGCCAACAGGGGACAACTGGAAACACCATATATTTT. This translates into CASSQQGTTGNTIYF.

The CDR3 protein is CASSDSPGGGLGTYGYTF. CDR3 nucleotide sequence: TGCGCCAGCAGCGACTCCCCAGGGGGTGGACTTGGGACCTATGGCTACACCTTC. This sequence joins TRBV5-1 and TRBJ1-2, with TRBD1 matching 7 bases. V was pared by 4 bases and J by 4 bases, with 19 bases of the junction left unmatched. The germline V gene encodes CDR1 SGHRS and CDR2 YFSETQ. The length of the CDR3 is 18 residues.